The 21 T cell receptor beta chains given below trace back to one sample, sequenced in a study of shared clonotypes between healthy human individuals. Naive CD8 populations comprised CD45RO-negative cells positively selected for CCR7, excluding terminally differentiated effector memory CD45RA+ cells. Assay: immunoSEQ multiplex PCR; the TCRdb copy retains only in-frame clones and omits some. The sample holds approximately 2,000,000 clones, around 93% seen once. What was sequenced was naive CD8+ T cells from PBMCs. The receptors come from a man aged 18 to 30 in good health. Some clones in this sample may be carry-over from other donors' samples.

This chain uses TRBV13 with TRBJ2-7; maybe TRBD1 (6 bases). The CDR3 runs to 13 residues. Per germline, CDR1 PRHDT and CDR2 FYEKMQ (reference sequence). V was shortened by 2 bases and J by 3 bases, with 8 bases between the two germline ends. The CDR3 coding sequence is TGTGCCAGCAGCTTATTCAGGGGCTACGAGCAGTACTTC. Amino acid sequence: CASSLFRGYEQYF. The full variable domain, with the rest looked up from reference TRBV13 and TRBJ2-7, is AAGVIQSPRHLIKEKRETATLKCYPIPRHDTVYWYQQGPGQDPQFLISFYEKMQSDKGSIPDRFSAQQFSDYHSELNMSSLELGDSALYFCASSLFRGYEQYFGPGTRLTVT.

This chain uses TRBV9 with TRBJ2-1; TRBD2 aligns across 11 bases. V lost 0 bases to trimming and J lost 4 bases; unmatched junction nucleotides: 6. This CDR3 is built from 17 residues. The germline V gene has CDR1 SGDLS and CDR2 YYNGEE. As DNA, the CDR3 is TGTGCCAGCAGCGTAGCTCGGGGACTAGCGGAGTACAATGAGCAGTTCTTC. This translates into CASSVARGLAEYNEQFF.

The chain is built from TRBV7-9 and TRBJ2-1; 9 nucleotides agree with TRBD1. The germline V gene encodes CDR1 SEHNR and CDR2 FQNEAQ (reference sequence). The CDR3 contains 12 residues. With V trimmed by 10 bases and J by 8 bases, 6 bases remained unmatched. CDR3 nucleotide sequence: TGTGCCACCCGGGACAGGGACTATGAGCAGTTCTTC. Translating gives CATRDRDYEQFF.

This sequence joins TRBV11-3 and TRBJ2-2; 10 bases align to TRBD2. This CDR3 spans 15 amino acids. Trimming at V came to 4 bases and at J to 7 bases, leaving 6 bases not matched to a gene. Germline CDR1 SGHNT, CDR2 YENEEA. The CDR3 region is CASSSGTSESGELFF. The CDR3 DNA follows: TGTGCCAGCAGCTCGGGGACTAGCGAAAGCGGGGAGCTGTTTTTT.

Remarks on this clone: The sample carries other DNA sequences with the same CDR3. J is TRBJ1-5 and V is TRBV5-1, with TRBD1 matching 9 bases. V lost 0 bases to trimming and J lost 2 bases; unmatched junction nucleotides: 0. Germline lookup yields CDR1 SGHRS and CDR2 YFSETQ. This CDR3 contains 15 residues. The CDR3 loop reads CASSLGDRGNQPQHF. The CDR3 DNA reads TGCGCCAGCAGCTTGGGGGACAGGGGCAATCAGCCCCAGCATTTT.

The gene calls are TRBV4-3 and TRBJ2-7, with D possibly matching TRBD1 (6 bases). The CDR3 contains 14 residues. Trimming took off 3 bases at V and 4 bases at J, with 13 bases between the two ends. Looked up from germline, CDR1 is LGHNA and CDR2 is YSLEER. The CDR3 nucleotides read TGCGCCAGCAGCCAGGGCTGGACAGATTACGAGCAGTACTTC. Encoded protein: CASSQGWTDYEQYF.

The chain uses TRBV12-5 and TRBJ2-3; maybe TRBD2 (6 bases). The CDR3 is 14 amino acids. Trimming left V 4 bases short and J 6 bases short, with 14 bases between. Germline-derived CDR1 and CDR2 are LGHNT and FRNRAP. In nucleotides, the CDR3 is TGTGCTAGTGGTTCCACTCGACTAGGTGATACGCAGTATTTT. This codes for CASGSTRLGDTQYF.

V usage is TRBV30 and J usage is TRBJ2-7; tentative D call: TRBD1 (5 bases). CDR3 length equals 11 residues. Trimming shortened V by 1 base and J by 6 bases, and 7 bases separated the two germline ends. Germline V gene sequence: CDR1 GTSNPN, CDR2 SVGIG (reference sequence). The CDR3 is CAWSAGIEQYF. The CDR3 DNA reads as TGTGCCTGGAGTGCAGGGATCGAGCAGTACTTC.

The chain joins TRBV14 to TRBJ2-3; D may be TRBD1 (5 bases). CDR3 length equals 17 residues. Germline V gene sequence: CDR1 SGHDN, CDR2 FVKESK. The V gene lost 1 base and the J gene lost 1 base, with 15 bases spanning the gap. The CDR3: CASSQVALGPRTDTQYF. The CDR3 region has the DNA TGTGCCAGCAGCCAAGTGGCTTTGGGGCCCCGCACAGATACGCAGTATTTT.

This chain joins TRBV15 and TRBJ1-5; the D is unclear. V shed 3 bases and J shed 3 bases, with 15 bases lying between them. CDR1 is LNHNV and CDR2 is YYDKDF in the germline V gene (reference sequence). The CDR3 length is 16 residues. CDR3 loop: CATSSREVSNNQPQHF. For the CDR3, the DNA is TGTGCCACCAGCAGCCGTGAGGTGTCGAACAATCAGCCCCAGCATTTT.

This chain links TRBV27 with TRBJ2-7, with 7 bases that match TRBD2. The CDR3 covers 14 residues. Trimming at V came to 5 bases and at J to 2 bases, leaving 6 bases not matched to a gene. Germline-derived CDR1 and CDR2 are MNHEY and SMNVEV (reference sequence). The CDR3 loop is CASSEGLVPYEQYF. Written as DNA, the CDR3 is TGTGCCAGCAGTGAAGGACTAGTTCCCTACGAGCAGTACTTC.

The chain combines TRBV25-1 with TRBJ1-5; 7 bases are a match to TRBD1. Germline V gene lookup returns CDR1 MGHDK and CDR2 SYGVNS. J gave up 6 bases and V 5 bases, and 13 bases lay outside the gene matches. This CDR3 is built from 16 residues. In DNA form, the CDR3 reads TGTGCCAGCAGTACCACTCGACAGGGTCTCTTTCAGCCCCAGCATTTT. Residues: CASSTTRQGLFQPQHF.

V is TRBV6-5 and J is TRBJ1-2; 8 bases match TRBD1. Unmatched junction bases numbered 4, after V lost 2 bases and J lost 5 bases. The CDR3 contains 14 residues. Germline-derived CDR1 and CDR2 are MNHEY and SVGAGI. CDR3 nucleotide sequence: TGTGCCAGCAGTTACCCAGGGACAGGATATGGCTACACCTTC. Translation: CASSYPGTGYGYTF.

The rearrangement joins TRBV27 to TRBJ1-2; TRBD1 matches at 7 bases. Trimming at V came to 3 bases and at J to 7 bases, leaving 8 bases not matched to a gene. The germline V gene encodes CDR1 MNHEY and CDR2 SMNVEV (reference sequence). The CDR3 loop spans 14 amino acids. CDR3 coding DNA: TGTGCCAGCAGTTTCGTAGGGGGCGTAGGTGGCTACACCTTC. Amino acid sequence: CASSFVGGVGGYTF.

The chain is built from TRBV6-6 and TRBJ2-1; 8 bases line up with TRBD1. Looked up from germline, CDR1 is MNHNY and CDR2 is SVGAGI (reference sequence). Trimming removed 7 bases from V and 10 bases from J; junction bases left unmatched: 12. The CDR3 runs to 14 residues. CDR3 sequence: CASTSTDRAFEQFF. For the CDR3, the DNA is TGTGCCAGCACCTCCACGGACAGGGCCTTCGAGCAGTTCTTC.

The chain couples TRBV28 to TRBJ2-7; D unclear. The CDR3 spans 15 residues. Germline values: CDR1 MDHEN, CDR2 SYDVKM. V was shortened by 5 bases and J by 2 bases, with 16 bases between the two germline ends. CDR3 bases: TGTGCCAGCAGTCTACGATTAGGCGACACCTACGAGCAGTACTTC. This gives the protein CASSLRLGDTYEQYF.

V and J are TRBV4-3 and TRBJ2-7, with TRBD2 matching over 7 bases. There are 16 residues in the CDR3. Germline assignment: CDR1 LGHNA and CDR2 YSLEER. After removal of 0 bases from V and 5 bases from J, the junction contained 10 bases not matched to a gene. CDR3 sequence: CASSQDRATAGDEQYF. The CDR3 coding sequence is TGCGCCAGCAGCCAAGATCGGGCGACCGCGGGAGACGAGCAGTACTTC.

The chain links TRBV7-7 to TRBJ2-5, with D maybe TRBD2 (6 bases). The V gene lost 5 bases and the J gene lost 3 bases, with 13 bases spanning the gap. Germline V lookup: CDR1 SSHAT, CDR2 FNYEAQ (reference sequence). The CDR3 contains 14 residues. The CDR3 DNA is TGTGCCAGCAGCCATCCCGGGACTGAAGAGACCCAGTACTTC. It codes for CASSHPGTEETQYF. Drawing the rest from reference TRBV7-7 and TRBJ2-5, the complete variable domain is GAGVSQSPRYKVTKRGQDVTLRCDPISSHATLYWYQQALGQGPEFLTYFNYEAQPDKSGLPSDRFSAERPEGSISTLTIQRTEQRDSAMYRCASSHPGTEETQYFGPGTRLLVL.

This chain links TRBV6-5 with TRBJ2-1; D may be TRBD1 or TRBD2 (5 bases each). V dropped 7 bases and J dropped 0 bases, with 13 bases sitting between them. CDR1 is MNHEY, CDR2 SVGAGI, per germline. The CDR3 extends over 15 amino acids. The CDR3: CASNQRGSSYNEQFF. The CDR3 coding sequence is TGTGCCAGCAACCAACGGGGCAGCTCCTACAATGAGCAGTTCTTC.

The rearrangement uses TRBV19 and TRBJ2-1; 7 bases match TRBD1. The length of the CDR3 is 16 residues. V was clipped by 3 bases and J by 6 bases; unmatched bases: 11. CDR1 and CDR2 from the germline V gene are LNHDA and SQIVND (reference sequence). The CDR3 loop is CASSITGASPSNEQFF. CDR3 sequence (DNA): TGTGCCAGTAGTATCACAGGGGCCTCTCCATCCAATGAGCAGTTCTTC.

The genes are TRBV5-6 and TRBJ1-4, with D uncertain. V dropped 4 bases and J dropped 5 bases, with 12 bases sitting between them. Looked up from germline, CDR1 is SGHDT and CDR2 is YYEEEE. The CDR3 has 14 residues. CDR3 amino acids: CASSRLVGNEKLFF. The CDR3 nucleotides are TGTGCCAGCAGCCGTTTAGTGGGGAATGAAAAACTGTTTTTT.